Presented here are 25 T cell receptor beta chains from one specimen sequenced in a study of vaccination effects on CD4 cells after COVID-19. The data were produced by immunoSEQ multiplex PCR, yet TCRdb's version contains in-frame clones alone and is incomplete. The data show 70,000 or so clones, 65% to 80% seen once. These receptors have no identified antigens. Before sequencing took place, the ViraFEST assay used viral peptide pools to expand antigen-specific CD4+ T cells. CD4+ T cells were isolated after about nine days of culture. None of these healthy vaccinees had been infected with SARS-CoV-2 before vaccination. The sequences come from CD4+ T cells from PBMCs cultured with HCoV-NL63 spike peptides, collected before COVID-19 vaccination. These receptors all stem from a human donor who received a COVID-19 vaccine.

In nucleotides, the CDR3 is TGTGCCAGCAGCCTAGGACTAGCGGGGGACCAAGAGACCCAGTACTTC. Its translation is CASSLGLAGDQETQYF. The gene calls are TRBV9 and TRBJ2-5, with 13 bases fitting TRBD2. V gave up 4 bases and J gave up 0 bases; unmatched junction bases: 3. The CDR3 totals 16 residues. In germline, CDR1 is SGDLS, CDR2 YYNGEE.

This clone appeared a few times. The chain joins TRBV21-1 to TRBJ1-2; no check of the table's D call, TRBD1, against the DNA was made. TRBV21-1 is listed as a pseudogene. This CDR3 comprises 14 residues. The CDR3 nucleotides read TGTGCCAGCAGTAAGTTGGAGGGGGCGTGGGGCTACACCTTC. Protein product: CASSKLEGAWGYTF.

The gene calls are TRBV18 and TRBJ1-2, with 8 positions matching TRBD1. V lost 0 bases, J lost 3 bases, and 6 bases stayed unmatched. This CDR3 region has 16 residues. Germline lookup yields CDR1 KGHSH and CDR2 LQKENI. This CDR3 is CASSPPGAGGDYGYTF. Written as DNA, the CDR3 is TGTGCCAGCTCACCACCGGGGGCAGGGGGCGACTATGGCTACACCTTC.

The rearrangement links TRBV6-2 or TRBV6-3 to TRBJ2-3; a possible D gene is TRBD1 (5 bases). This CDR3 region has 12 residues. Germline CDR1 is MNHEY and CDR2 is SVGEGT. Trimming left V 5 bases short and J 5 bases short, with 8 bases between. CDR3 in DNA: TGTGCCAGCAGTAAGGGGATAGATACGCAGTATTTT. This sequence encodes CASSKGIDTQYF.

The genes are TRBV10-3 and TRBJ2-7; D is ambiguous. The germline gives CDR1 ENHRY, CDR2 SYGVKD. The CDR3 extends over 14 amino acids. Trimming left V 1 base short and J 6 bases short, with 13 bases between. The CDR3, as DNA: TGTGCCATCAGTGAGTGGCCCGGGTTCGGCGAGCAGTACGTC. Translating gives CAISEWPGFGEQYV.

This chain connects TRBV6-5 to TRBJ2-7, with a weak D call TRBD2 (5 bases). The CDR3 contains 15 residues. Germline V gives CDR1 MNHEY, CDR2 SVGAGI. Trimming shortened V by 4 bases and J by 2 bases, and 15 bases separated the two germline ends. CDR3: CASSSYDGGTYEQYV. The CDR3 DNA reads as TGTGCCAGCAGTTCTTATGACGGAGGAACCTACGAGCAGTACGTC.

The rearrangement joins TRBV9 to TRBJ2-1; 8 bases are shared with TRBD1. Germline V gene sequence: CDR1 SGDLS, CDR2 YYNGEE. The V and J ends lost 3 bases and 2 bases, in that order; junction bases with no gene match: 4. CDR3 size: 15 residues. The CDR3 is CASSAQGVTYNEQFF. In DNA form, the CDR3 reads TGTGCCAGCAGCGCACAGGGGGTGACCTACAATGAGCAGTTCTTC.

This chain uses TRBV5-6 with TRBJ2-2; D unclear. Germline-derived CDR1 and CDR2 are SGHDT and YYEEEE. Trimming took off 0 bases at V and 0 bases at J, with 6 bases between the two ends. The CDR3 consists of 15 residues. The CDR3 is CASSLGLPNTGELFF. CDR3 DNA: TGTGCCAGCAGCTTGGGTCTCCCGAACACCGGGGAGCTGTTTTTT.

The V and J genes are TRBV24-1 and TRBJ2-5; 10 bases map to TRBD1. The CDR3 spans 15 residues. The ends lost 6 bases at V and 2 bases at J; junction bases unmatched: 5. The germline CDR1 and CDR2 sequences are KGHDR and SFDVKD. As DNA, the CDR3 is TGTGCCACCAGTTCCGGGACAGGGGCGCAAGAGACCCAGTACTTC. Its translation: CATSSGTGAQETQYF.

The chain has TRBV24-1 and TRBJ2-5; either TRBD1 or TRBD2 may fit D (7 bases each). From germline, CDR1 is KGHDR and CDR2 SFDVKD. The CDR3 sequence is 14 residues long. Trimming stripped 4 bases from V and 4 bases from J, with 12 bases between. The CDR3 region has the DNA TGTGCCACCAGTGACTCAGGGGGGGGAGAGACCCAGTACTTC. Amino acid sequence: CATSDSGGGETQYF.

V usage is TRBV7-7 and J usage is TRBJ2-2; tentatively, D is TRBD1 (5 bases). From germline, CDR1 is SSHAT and CDR2 FNYEAQ (reference sequence). The CDR3 sequence is 16 residues long. The V gene lost 2 bases and the J gene lost 0 bases, with 10 bases spanning the gap. The DNA for the CDR3 is TGTGCCAGCAGCTTAAACTCAGGGTCGAACACCGGGGAGCTGTTTTTT. Its translation: CASSLNSGSNTGELFF.

J is TRBJ2-3 and V is TRBV19; 12 bases line up with TRBD1. Germline V gene lookup returns CDR1 LNHDA and CDR2 SQIVND (reference sequence). V lost 3 bases, J lost 3 bases, and 10 bases stayed unmatched. This CDR3 spans 18 amino acids. The CDR3 is CASSILRDRGRVTDTQYF. In DNA, the CDR3 is TGTGCCAGTAGTATTCTCCGGGACAGGGGGCGGGTTACAGATACGCAGTATTTT. Variable domain in full (rest from reference TRBV19 and TRBJ2-3): DGGITQSPKYLFRKEGQNVTLSCEQNLNHDAMYWYRQDPGQGLRLIYYSQIVNDFQKGDIAEGYSVSREKKESFPLTVTSAQKNPTAFYLCASSILRDRGRVTDTQYFGPGTRLTVL.

The chain has TRBV18 and TRBJ1-2, with 7 bases lining up with TRBD1. The CDR3 totals 15 residues. CDR1 and CDR2 (germline): KGHSH, LQKENI. The trim removed 5 bases at V and 7 bases at J, leaving 13 bases unmatched. The CDR3 region has the DNA TGTGCCAGCTCAGAATCAGGGGGGCCTTCGATTGGCTACACCTTC. Residues: CASSESGGPSIGYTF.

There are a few counts of this clone. V gene TRBV20-1 combines with J gene TRBJ2-2; perhaps TRBD2 as D (5 bases). The CDR3 contains 18 residues. Germline V gene sequence: CDR1 DFQATT, CDR2 SNEGSKA (reference sequence). Trimming stripped 3 bases from V and 1 base from J, with 21 bases between. The CDR3 coding sequence is TGCAGTGCTAGTAGACCTTCCGGGATCTCAAAGAACACCGGGGAGCTGTTTTTT. Amino acids: CSASRPSGISKNTGELFF.

The rearrangement uses TRBV7-2 and TRBJ2-7; D is uncertain. Germline V CDR1 and CDR2: SGHTA, FQGNSA. This CDR3 is built from 13 residues. V lost 2 bases and J 3 bases, leaving 8 bases between the germline ends. The CDR3 nucleotides read TGTGCCAGCAGCTTAAACTCCTACTACGAGCAGTACGTC. Its protein is CASSLNSYYEQYV.

The gene calls are TRBV7-8 and TRBJ2-2; perhaps TRBD2 as D (5 bases). Germline CDR1 SGHVS, CDR2 FQNEAQ. The CDR3 covers 14 residues. V lost 5 bases, J lost 8 bases, and 15 bases lay in between. In nucleotides, the CDR3 is TGTGCCAGCAGCCGCGGGTCTCCCCCGGGGGAGCTGTTTTTT. Its translation: CASSRGSPPGELFF. Full variable domain (rest looked up from reference TRBV7-8 and TRBJ2-2): GAGVSQSPRYKVAKRGQDVALRCDPISGHVSLFWYQQALGQGPEFLTYFQNEAQLDKSGLPSDRFFAERPEGSVSTLKIQRTQQEDSAVYLCASSRGSPPGELFFGEGSRLTVL.

V and J are TRBV5-1 and TRBJ2-2, with a possible D match to TRBD1 (5 bases). Germline CDR1 SGHRS, CDR2 YFSETQ. The V and J ends lost 0 bases and 4 bases respectively, with 7 bases between them. The CDR3 spans 14 residues. The CDR3 DNA follows: TGCGCCAGCAGCTTGGGACAGCCCACCGGGGAGCTGTTTTTT. Its translation: CASSLGQPTGELFF.

This clone was seen a few times. The chain couples TRBV3-1 (or the pseudogene TRBV3-2) to TRBJ1-1, with D uncertain. The germline CDR1 and CDR2 sequences are LGHDT and YNNKEL (reference sequence). The CDR3 consists of 14 residues. V lost 5 bases and J lost 1, with 11 bases in between. The CDR3: CASSRAGPNTEAFF. CDR3 coding DNA: TGTGCCAGCAGCAGAGCCGGGCCGAACACTGAAGCTTTCTTT.

The V gene is TRBV7-3, the J gene TRBJ2-7; 7 bases are shared with TRBD1. The V gene's germline CDR1 is SGHTA and CDR2 FQGTGA. After removal of 4 bases from V and 5 bases from J, the junction contained 14 bases not matched to a gene. The CDR3 is 16 amino acids. The CDR3 spells CASSSPPQDRLDEQYV. CDR3 nucleotides: TGTGCCAGCAGCTCACCCCCTCAGGACAGGCTTGACGAGCAGTACGTC.

J is TRBJ2-5 and V is TRBV2, with D unclear. This CDR3 is 14 amino acids long. The germline V gene has CDR1 SNHLY and CDR2 FYNNEI. Between the trimmed V and J ends, which lost 6 bases and 2 bases, there was a span of 13 bases. The CDR3 nucleotides are TGTGCCAGCAGGACCCGAGGTGGACAAGAGACCCAGTACTTC. The encoded protein is CASRTRGGQETQYF.

V usage is TRBV24-1 and J usage is TRBJ2-3; no firm D call. The CDR3 is 15 amino acids. Germline V gene sequence: CDR1 KGHDR, CDR2 SFDVKD. V was trimmed by 3 bases and J by 0 bases, leaving 9 bases between them. CDR3 coding DNA: TGTGCCACCAGTGATGGGCAGATTAGCACAGATACGCAGTATTTT. It is translated as CATSDGQISTDTQYF.

V usage is TRBV5-6 and J usage is TRBJ1-3, with unresolved D. The CDR3 covers 14 residues. V was trimmed by 3 bases and J by 0 bases, leaving 7 bases between them. CDR1 SGHDT and CDR2 YYEEEE come from the germline V gene. The CDR3 coding sequence is TGTGCCAGCAGCTGGCGGTTCTCTGGAAACACCATATATTTT. This codes for CASSWRFSGNTIYF.

The chain has TRBV7-9 and TRBJ2-2; tentative D call: TRBD2 (6 bases). This CDR3 has 16 amino acids. CDR1 is SEHNR and CDR2 is FQNEAQ in the germline V gene (reference sequence). Trimming cost V 5 bases and J 0 bases, with 13 bases left between them. The CDR3 protein is CASSPRAGTNTGELFF. CDR3 in DNA: TGTGCCAGCAGCCCCCGGGCGGGAACGAACACCGGGGAGCTGTTTTTT.

The genes are TRBV10-3 and TRBJ2-5, with D possibly being TRBD1 or TRBD2 (5 bases each). Per the germline V gene, CDR1 is ENHRY and CDR2 is SYGVKD. CDR3 size: 18 residues. Trimming stripped 0 bases from V and 2 bases from J, with 19 bases between. For the CDR3, the DNA is TGTGCCATCAGTGAGTCATCTGCCGGGACGGCAGTGCAAGAGACCCAGTACTTC. Protein sequence: CAISESSAGTAVQETQYF.

The chain combines TRBV30 with TRBJ1-2; D is ambiguous. CDR3 length: 13 residues. The ends were cut back, 1 base at V and 0 bases at J, with 6 bases in the middle. Germline CDR1 and CDR2: GTSNPN and SVGIG (reference sequence). The CDR3 DNA sequence: TGTGCCTGGAGTGGGAAAACTAACTATGGCTACACCTTC. As protein: CAWSGKTNYGYTF.